Sequencing of this TCR beta chain was carried out in a study of identical twins. The CDR3 totals 14 residues. Germline assignment: CDR1 SGHTS and CDR2 YDEGEE. V was pared by 5 bases and J by 6 bases, with 9 bases of the junction left unmatched. From the 5' RACE reads, TCRdb called clonotypes with MiXCR, one entry per CDR3 protein. The sample lists roughly 280,000 distinct CDR3 sequences, nearly 9.5% occurring once. These data were likewise used in another study, on yellow fever vaccine responses in identical twins.

The receptor was isolated from a woman between 18 and 29 years old in good health. This chain uses TRBV5-8 with TRBJ2-7; 9 nucleotides align to TRBD1. Sequenced sample: CD8+ T cells sorted from blood. CDR3 residues: CASSTGQGWSEQYF. For the CDR3, the DNA is TGTGCCAGCAGTACTGGACAGGGGTGGAGCGAGCAGTACTTC.